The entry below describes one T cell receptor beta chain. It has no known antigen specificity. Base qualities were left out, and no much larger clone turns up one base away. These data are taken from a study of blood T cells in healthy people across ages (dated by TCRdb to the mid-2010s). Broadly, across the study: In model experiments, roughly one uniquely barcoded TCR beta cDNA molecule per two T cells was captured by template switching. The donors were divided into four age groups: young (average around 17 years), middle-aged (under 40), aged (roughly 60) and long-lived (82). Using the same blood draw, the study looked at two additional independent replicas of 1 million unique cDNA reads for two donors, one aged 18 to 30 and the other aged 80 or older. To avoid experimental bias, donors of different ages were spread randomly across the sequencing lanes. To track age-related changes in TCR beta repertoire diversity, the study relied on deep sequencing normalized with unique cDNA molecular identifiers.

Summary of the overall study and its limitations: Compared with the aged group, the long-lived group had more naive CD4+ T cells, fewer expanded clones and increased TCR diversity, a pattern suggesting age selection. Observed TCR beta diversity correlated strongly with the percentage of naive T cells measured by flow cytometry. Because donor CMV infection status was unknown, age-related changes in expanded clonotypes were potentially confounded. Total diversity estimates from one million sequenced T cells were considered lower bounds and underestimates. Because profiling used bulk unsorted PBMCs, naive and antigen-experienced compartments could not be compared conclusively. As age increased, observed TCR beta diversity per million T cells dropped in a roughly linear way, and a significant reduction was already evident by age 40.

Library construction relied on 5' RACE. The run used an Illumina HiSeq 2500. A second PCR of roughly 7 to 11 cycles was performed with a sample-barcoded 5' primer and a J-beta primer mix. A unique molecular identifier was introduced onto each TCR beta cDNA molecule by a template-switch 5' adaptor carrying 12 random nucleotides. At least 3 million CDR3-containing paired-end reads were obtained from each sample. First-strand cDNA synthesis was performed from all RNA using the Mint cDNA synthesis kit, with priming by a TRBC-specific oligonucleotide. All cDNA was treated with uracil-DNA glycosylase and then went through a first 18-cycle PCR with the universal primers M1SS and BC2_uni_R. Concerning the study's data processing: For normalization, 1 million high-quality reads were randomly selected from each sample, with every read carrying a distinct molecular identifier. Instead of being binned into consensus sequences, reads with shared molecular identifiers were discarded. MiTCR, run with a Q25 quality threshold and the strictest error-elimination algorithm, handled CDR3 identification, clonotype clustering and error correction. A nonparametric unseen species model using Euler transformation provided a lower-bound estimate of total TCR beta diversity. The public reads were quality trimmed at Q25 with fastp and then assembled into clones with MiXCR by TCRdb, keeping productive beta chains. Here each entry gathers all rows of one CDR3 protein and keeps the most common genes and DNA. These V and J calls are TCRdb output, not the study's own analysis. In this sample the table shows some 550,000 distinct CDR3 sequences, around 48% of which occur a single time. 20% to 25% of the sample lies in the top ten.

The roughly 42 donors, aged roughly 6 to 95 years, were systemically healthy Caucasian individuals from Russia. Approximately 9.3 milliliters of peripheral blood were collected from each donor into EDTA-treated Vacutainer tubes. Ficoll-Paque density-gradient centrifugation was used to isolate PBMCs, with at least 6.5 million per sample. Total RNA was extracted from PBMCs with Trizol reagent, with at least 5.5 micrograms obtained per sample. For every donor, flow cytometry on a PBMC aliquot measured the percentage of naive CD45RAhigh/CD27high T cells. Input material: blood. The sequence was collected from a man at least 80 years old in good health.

In nucleotides, the sequence is TGTGCCAGCAGCCCCGCGTGGGGGCGCGGGGCAGATACGCAGTATTTT. Translated, this gives CASSPAWGRGADTQYF. The sequence links TRBV13 to TRBJ2-3, with the D call tentatively TRBD1 or TRBD2, each fitting 6 bases. V drops 5 bases and J drops 4 bases, leaving 19 bases in between. Per the germline V gene (reference sequence), PRHDT is the CDR1 and FYEKMQ is the CDR2. Including cysteine and phenylalanine, the CDR3 has 16 amino acids. Only the CDR3 DNA is retained, 48 bases long and in frame from the first base.